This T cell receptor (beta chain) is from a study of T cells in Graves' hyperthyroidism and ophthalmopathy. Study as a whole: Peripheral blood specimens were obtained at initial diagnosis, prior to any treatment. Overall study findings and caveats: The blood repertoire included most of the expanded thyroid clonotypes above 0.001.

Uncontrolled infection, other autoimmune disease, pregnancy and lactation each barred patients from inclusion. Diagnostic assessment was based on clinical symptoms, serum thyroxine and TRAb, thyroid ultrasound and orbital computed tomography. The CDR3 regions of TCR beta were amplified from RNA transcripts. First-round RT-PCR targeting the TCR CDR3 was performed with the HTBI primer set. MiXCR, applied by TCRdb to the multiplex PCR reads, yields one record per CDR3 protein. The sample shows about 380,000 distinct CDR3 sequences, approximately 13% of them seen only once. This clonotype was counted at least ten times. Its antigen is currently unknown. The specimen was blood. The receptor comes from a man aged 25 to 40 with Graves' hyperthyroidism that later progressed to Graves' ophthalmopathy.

CDR3 loop: CASSSDRGRMNTEAFF. The CDR3 DNA sequence: TGTGCCAGCAGCTCTGACAGGGGTAGGATGAACACTGAAGCTTTCTTT. The rearrangement joins TRBV12-3 or TRBV12-4 to TRBJ1-1; 8 nucleotides align to TRBD1. V shed 6 bases and J 0 bases; nucleotides not matched to a gene: 9. The CDR3 runs to 16 residues.